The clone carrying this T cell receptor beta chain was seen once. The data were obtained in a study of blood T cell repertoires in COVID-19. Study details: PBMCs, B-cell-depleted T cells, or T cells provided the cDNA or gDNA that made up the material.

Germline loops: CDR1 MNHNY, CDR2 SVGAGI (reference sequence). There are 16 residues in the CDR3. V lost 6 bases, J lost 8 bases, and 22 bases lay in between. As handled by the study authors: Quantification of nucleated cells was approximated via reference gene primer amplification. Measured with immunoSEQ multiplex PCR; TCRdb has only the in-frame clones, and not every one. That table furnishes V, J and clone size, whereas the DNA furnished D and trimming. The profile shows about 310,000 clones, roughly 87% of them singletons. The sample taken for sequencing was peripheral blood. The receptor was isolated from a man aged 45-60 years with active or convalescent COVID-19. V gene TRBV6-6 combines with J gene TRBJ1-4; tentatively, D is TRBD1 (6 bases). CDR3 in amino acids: CASSPADQGLREKLFF. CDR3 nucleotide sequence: TGTGCCAGCAGCCCCGCCGATCAGGGGTTGCGGGAAAAACTGTTTTTT.